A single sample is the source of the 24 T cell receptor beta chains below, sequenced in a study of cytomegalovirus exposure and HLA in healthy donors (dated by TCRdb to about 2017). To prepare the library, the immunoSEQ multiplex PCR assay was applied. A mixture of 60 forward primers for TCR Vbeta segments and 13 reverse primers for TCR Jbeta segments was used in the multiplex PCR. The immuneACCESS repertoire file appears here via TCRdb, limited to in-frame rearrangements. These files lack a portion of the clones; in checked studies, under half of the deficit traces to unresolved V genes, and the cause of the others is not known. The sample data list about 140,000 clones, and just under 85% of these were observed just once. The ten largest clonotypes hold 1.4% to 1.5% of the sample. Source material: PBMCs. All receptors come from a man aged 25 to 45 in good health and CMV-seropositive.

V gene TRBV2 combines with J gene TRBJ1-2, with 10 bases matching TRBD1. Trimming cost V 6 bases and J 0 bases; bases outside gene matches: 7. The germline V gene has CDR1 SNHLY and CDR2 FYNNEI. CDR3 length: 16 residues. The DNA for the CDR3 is TGTGCCAGCAGAGCCGGGACAGGGGCCTCTAACTATGGCTACACCTTC. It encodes CASRAGTGASNYGYTF.

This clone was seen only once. CDR3 nucleotides: TGTGCCAGCAGCTTAGAGCATGGACAAAGGAAGGAGCAGTACTTC. It codes for CASSLEHGQRKEQYF. The J gene is TRBJ2-7, the V gene TRBV11-3; a possible D gene is TRBD1 (5 bases). There are 15 residues in the CDR3. Germline V lookup: CDR1 SGHNT, CDR2 YENEEA. V was cut by 0 bases and J by 7 bases, with 16 bases left in between.

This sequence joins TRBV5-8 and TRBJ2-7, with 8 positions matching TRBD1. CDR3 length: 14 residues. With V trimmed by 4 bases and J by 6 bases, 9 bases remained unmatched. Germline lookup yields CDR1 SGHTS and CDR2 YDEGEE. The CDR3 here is CASSPPGQEVEQYF. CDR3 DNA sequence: TGTGCCAGCAGCCCCCCGGGACAGGAGGTCGAGCAGTACTTC.

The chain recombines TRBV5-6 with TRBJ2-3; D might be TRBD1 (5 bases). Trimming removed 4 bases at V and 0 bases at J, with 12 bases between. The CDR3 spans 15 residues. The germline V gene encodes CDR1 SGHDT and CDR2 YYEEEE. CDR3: CASSPRALSTDTQYF. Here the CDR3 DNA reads TGTGCCAGCAGCCCCAGGGCACTTAGCACAGATACGCAGTATTTT.

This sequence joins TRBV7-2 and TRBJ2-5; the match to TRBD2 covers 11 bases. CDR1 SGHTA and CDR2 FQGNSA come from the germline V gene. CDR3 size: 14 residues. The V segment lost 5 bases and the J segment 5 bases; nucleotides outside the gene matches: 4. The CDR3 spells CASSLPSGRETQYF. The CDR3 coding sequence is TGTGCCAGCAGCCTACCTAGCGGGAGGGAGACCCAGTACTTC.

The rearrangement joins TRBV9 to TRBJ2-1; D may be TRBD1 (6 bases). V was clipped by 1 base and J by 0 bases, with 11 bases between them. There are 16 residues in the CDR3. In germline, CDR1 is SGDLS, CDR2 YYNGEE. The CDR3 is CASSVSTGNSYNEQFF. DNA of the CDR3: TGTGCCAGCAGCGTATCAACAGGGAACTCCTACAATGAGCAGTTCTTC.

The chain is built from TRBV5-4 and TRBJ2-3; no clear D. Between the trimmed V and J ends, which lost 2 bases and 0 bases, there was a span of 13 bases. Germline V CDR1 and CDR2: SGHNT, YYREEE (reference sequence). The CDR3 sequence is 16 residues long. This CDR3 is CASSLYSHSSTDTQYF. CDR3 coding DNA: TGTGCCAGCAGCTTATACAGCCATTCTAGCACAGATACGCAGTATTTT.

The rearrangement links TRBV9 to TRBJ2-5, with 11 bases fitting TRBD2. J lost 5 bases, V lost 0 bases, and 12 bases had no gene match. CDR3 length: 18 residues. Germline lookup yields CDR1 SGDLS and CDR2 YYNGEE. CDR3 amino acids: CASSVGWGSGREMETQYF. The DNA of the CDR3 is TGTGCCAGCAGCGTAGGGTGGGGTAGCGGGAGGGAAATGGAGACCCAGTACTTC.

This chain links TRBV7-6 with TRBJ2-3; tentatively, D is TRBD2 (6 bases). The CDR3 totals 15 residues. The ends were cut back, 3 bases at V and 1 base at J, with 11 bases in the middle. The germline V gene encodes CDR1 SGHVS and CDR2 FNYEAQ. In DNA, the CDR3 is TGTGCCAGCAGCTTCGGCGGAGGGGGCACAGATACGCAGTATTTT. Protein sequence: CASSFGGGGTDTQYF.

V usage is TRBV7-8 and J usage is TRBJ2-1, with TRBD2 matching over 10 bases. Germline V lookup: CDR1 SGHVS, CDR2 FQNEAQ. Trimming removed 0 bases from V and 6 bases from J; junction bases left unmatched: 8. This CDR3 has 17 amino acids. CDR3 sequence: CASSLAPGSSGSNEQFF. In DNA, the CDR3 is TGTGCCAGCAGCTTAGCCCCGGGGTCTAGCGGGAGCAATGAGCAGTTCTTC.

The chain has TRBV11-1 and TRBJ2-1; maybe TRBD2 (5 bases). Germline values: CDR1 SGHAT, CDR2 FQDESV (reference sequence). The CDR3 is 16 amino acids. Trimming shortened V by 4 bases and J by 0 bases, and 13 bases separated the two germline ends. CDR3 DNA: TGTGCCAGCAGCTCCCGGGGTAGCGTCTCCTACAATGAGCAGTTCTTC. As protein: CASSSRGSVSYNEQFF.

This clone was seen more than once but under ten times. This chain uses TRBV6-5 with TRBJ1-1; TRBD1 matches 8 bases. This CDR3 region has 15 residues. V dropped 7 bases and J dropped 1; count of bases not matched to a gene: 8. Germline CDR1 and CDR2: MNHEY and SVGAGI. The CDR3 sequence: CASTLAGGSNTEAFF. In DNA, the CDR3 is TGTGCCAGCACCTTGGCAGGGGGCTCGAACACTGAAGCTTTCTTT.

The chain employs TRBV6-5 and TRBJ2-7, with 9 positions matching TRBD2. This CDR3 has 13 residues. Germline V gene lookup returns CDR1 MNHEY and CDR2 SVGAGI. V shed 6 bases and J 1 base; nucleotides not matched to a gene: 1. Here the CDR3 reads CASRREGSYEQYF. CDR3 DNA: TGTGCCAGCAGGCGGGAGGGTTCCTACGAGCAGTACTTC.

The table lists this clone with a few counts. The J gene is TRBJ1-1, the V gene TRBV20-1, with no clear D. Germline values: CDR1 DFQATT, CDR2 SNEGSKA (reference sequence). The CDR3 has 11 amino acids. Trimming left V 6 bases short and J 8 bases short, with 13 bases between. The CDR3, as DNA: TGCAGTGCCCAGAACCCCTCGGAAGCTTTCTTT. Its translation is CSAQNPSEAFF.

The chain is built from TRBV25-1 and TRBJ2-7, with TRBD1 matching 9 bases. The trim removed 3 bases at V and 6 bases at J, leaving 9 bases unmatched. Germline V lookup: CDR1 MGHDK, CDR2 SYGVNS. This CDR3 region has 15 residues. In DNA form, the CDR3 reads TGTGCCAGCAGTGACCCGACAGGGGGTTTGGGCGAGCAGTACTTC. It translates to CASSDPTGGLGEQYF.

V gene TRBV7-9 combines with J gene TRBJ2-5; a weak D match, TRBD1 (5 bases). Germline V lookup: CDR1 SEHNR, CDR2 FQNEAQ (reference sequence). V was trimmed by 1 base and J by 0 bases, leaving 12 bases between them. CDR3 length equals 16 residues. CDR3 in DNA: TGTGCCAGCAGCTTAGAGGGGTTATCGTACCAAGAGACCCAGTACTTC. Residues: CASSLEGLSYQETQYF. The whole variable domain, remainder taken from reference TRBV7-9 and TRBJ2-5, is DTGVSQNPRHKITKRGQNVTFRCDPISEHNRLYWYRQTLGQGPEFLTYFQNEAQLEKSRLLSDRFSAERPKGSFSTLEIQRTEQGDSAMYLCASSLEGLSYQETQYFGPGTRLLVL.

The CDR3 region is CASSLRWGGIEYGYTF. CDR3 coding DNA: TGTGCCAGCAGCTTGAGGTGGGGGGGGATCGAGTATGGCTACACCTTC. V is TRBV5-7 and J is TRBJ1-2; maybe TRBD1 (5 bases). TRBV5-7 is marked as an open reading frame, function uncertain. The CDR3 has 16 amino acids. Trimming left V 1 base short and J 5 bases short, with 18 bases between.

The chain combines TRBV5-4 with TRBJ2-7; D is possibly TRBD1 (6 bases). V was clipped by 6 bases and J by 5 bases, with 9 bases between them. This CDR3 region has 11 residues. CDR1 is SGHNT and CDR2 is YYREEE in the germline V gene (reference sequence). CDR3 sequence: CASTDRNEQYF. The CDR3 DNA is TGTGCCAGCACCGACAGGAACGAGCAGTACTTC.

In DNA form, the CDR3 reads TGTGCCAGCTCACCCTTACGGGGACAGGAAAGTAATGAAAAACTGTTTTTT. Its protein is CASSPLRGQESNEKLFF. This chain links TRBV18 with TRBJ1-4; 8 nucleotides agree with TRBD1. The CDR3 covers 17 residues. Losses at the gene ends were 3 bases for V and 4 bases for J; bases not matched to a gene: 10. Germline CDR1 KGHSH, CDR2 LQKENI.

As DNA, the CDR3 is TGTGCCAGCTCCCCCGCTGGGAGGGCGTCCGGGGAGCTGTTTTTT. Its protein product is CASSPAGRASGELFF. The chain combines TRBV18 with TRBJ2-2; TRBD2 aligns across 7 bases. This CDR3 is built from 15 residues. Losses at the gene ends were 6 bases for V and 6 bases for J; bases not matched to a gene: 10. CDR1 and CDR2 (germline): KGHSH, LQKENI.

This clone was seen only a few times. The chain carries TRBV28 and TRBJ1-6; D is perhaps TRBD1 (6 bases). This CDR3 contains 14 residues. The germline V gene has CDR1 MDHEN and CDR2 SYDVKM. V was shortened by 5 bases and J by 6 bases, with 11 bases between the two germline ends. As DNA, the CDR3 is TGTGCCAGCAGTCCACCGGACAGTAATTCACCCCTCCACTTT. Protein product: CASSPPDSNSPLHF.

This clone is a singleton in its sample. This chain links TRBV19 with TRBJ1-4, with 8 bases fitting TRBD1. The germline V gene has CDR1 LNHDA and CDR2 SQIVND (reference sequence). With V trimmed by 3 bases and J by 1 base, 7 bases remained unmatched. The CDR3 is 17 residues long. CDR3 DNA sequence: TGTGCCAGTAGTATTACAGGGGGAGGTCGAACTAATGAAAAACTGTTTTTT. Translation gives CASSITGGGRTNEKLFF.

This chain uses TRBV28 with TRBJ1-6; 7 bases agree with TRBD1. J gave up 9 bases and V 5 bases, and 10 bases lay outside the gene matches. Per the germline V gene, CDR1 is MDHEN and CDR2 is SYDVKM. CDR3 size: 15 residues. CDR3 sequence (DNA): TGTGCCAGCAGTATACCCGACAGGGCGGGTTCACCCCTCCACTTT. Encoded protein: CASSIPDRAGSPLHF.

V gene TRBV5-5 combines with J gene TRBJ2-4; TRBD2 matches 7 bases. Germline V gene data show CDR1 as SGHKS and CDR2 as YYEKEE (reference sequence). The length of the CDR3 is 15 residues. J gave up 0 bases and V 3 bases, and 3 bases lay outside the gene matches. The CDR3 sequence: CASSSGLLAKNIQYF. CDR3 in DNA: TGTGCCAGCAGCTCGGGACTACTAGCCAAAAACATTCAGTACTTC.